The text below deals with one T cell receptor (beta chain). What it binds is not known. This sample was included in a study of Ad26.COV2.S vaccination and SARS-CoV-2 variants. The table came from immunoSEQ multiplex PCR; TCRdb's copy has only in-frame clones and leaves some out. The sample includes 350,000 to 500,000 clones, roughly 87% of them seen just once. This CDR3 contains 14 residues. The sample's treatment: roughly 18 received Ad26.COV2.S at low or high dose, single or two shots; roughly 5 received placebo; per-sample allocation not given. The samples date from day 63 after the first vaccine or placebo injection. General observations from the study: Compared with placebo recipients, vaccine recipients had higher spike-specific TCR breadth.

This chain connects TRBV21-1 to TRBJ2-1; the table's D call, TRBD2, has no DNA check behind it. TRBV21-1 is tagged as a pseudogene. The source of this sequence is a person between 18 and 65 years old who received the Ad26.COV2.S COVID-19 vaccine or a placebo. The sequences come from peripheral blood, collected in a trial of Ad26.COV2.S vaccine versus placebo. CDR3 DNA: TGTGCCAGCAGCAAATTGCAAGCGGGCCATGAGCAGTTCTTC. Translated, it gives CASSKLQAGHEQFF.